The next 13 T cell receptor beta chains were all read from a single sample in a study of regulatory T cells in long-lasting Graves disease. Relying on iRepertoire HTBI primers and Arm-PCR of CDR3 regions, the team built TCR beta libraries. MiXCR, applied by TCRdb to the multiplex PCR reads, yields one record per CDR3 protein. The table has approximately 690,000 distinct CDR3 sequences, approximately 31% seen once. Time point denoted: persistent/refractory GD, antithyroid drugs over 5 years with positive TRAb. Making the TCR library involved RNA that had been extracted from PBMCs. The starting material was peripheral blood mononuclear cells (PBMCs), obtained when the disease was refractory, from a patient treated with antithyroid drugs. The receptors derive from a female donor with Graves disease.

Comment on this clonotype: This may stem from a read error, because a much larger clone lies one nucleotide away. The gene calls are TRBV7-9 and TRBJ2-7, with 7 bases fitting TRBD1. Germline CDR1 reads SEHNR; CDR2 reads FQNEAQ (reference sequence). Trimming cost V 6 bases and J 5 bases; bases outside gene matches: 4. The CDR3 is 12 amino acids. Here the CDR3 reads CASSDRAHEQYF. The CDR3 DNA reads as TGTGCCAGCAGTGACAGGGCCCACGAGCAGTACTTC.

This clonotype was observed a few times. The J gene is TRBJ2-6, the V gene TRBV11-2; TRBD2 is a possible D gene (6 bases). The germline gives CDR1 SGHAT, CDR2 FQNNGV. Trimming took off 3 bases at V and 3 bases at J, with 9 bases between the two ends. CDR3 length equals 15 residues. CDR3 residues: CASSLGGVGANVLTF. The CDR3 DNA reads TGTGCCAGCAGCTTGGGGGGAGTTGGGGCCAACGTCCTGACTTTC.

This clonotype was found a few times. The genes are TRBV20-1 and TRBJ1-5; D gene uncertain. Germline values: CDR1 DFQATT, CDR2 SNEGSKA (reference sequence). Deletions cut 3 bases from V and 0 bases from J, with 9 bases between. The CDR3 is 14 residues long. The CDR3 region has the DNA TGCAGTGCTAGGTTTCAATATAGCAATCAGCCCCAGCATTTT. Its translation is CSARFQYSNQPQHF.

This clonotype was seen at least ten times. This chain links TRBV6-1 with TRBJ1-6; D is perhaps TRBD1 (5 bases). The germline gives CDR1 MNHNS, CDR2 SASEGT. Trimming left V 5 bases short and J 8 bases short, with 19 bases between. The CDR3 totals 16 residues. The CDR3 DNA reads TGTGCCAGCAGTAACCGGGACGAGATTTTGGATTCACCCCTCCACTTT. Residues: CASSNRDEILDSPLHF.

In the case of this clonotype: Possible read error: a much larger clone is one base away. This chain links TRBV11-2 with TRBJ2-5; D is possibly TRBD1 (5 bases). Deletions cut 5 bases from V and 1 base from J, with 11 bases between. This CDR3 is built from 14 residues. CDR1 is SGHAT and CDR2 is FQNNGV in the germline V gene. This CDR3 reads CASSGAGFQETQYF. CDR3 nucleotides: TGTGCCAGCAGCGGGGCAGGGTTCCAAGAGACCCAGTACTTC.

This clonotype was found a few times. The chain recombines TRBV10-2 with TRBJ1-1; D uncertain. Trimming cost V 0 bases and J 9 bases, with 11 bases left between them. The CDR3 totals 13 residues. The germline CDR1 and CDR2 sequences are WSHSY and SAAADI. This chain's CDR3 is CASSESQGLKAFF. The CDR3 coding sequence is TGCGCCAGCAGTGAGTCGCAAGGCTTAAAAGCTTTCTTT.

CDR3 sequence reads: CASSADRWDYGYTF. CDR3 coding DNA: TGTGCCAGTAGTGCGGACCGGTGGGACTATGGCTACACCTTC. The J gene is TRBJ1-2, the V gene TRBV12-3 or TRBV12-4; D gene ambiguous. The CDR3 is 14 amino acids. Trimming removed 9 bases at V and 3 bases at J, with 17 bases between.

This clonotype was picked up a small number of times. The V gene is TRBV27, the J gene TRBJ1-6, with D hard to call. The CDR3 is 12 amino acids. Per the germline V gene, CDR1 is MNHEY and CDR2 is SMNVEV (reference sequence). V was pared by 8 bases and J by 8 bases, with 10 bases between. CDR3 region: CASGWTDSPLHF. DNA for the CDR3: TGTGCCAGCGGTTGGACGGATTCACCCCTCCACTTT.

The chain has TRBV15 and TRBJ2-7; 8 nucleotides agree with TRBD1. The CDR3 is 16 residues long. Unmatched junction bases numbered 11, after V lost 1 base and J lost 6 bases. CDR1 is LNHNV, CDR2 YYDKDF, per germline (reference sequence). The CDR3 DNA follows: TGTGCCACCAGCAGAGCCCGAACCGGGACAGGCGCCGAGCAGTACTTC. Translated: CATSRARTGTGAEQYF.

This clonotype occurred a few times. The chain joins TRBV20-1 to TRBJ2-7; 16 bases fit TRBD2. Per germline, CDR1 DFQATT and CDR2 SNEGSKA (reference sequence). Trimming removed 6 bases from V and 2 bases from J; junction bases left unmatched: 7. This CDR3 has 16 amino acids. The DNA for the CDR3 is TGCAGTGCCGTGCCGGGACTAGCGGGAGGGCCCTACGAGCAGTACTTC. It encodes CSAVPGLAGGPYEQYF.

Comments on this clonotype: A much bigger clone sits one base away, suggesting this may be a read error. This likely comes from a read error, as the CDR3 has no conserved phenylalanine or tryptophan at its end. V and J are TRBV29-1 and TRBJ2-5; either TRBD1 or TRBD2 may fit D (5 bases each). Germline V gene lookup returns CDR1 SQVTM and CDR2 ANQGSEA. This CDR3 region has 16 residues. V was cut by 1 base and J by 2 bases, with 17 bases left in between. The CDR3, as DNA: TGCAGCGTTGAAGGCTTCGGGGAAGGGGTACAAGAGACCCAGTACCTC. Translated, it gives CSVEGFGEGVQETQYL.

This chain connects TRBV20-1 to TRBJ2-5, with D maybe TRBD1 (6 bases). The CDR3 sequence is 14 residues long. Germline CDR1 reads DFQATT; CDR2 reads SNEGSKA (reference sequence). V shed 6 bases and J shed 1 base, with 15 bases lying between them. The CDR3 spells CSAEGEGGQETQYF. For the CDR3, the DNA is TGCAGTGCCGAGGGGGAAGGGGGCCAAGAGACCCAGTACTTC.

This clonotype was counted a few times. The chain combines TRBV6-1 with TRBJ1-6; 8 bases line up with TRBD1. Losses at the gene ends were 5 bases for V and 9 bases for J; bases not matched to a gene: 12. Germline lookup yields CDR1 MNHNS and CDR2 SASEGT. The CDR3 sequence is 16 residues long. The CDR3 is CASSIPKTGASSPLHF. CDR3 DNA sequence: TGTGCCAGCAGTATCCCGAAGACAGGGGCGAGTTCACCCCTCCACTTT.